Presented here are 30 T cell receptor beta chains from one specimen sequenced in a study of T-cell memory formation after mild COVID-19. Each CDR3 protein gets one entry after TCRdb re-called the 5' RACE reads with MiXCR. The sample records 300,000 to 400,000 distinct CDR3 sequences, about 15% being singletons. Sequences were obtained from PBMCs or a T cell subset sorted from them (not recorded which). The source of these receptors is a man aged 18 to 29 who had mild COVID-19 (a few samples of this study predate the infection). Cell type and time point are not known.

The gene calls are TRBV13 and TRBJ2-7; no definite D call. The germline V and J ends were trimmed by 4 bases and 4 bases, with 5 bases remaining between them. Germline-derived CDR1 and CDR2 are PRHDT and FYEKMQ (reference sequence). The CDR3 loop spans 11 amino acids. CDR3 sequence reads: CASSWEYEQYF. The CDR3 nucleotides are TGTGCCAGCAGCTGGGAATACGAGCAGTACTTC.

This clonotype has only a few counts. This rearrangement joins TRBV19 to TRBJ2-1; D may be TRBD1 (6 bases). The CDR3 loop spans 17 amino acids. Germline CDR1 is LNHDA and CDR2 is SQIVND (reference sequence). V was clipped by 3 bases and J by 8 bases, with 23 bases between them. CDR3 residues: CASSMWGRRTPGHEQFF. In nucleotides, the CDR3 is TGTGCCAGTAGTATGTGGGGGCGCCGAACACCTGGTCATGAGCAGTTCTTC.

CDR3 in amino acids: CASSYSRDRELYF. The CDR3 DNA is TGTGCCAGCAGTTACTCAAGGGACCGCGAACTGTATTTT. V gene TRBV6-2 or TRBV6-3 combines with J gene TRBJ2-3, with D perhaps being TRBD1 or TRBD2 (5 bases each). Germline CDR1 reads MNHEY; CDR2 reads SVGEGT. Trimming took off 0 bases at V and 14 bases at J, with 15 bases between the two ends. The CDR3 runs 13 residues.

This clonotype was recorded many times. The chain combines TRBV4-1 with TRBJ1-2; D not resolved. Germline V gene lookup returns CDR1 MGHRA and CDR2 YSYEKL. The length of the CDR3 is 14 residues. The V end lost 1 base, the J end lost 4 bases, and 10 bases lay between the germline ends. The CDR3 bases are TGCGCCAGCAGCCAAGTGAAGCATTTCTATGGCTACACCTTC. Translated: CASSQVKHFYGYTF.

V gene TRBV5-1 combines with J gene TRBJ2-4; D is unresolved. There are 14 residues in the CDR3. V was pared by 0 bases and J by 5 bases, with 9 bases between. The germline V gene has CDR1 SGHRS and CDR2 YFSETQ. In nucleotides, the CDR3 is TGCGCCAGCAGCTTGGGGGCGAACGAAAACATTCAGTACTTC. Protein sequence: CASSLGANENIQYF.

The CDR3 coding sequence is TGCAGTGCTAGTATGAGGTCCTTTAGCAATCAGCCCCAGCATTTT. It specifies CSASMRSFSNQPQHF. The chain joins TRBV20-1 to TRBJ1-5, with unresolved D. Per the germline V gene, CDR1 is DFQATT and CDR2 is SNEGSKA (reference sequence). The V and J ends lost 3 bases and 0 bases respectively, with 12 bases between them. The CDR3 has 15 residues.

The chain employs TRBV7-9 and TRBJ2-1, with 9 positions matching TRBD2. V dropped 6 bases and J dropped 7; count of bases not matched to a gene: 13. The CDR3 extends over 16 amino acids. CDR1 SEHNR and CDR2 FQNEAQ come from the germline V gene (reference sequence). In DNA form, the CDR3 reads TGTGCCAGCAGACCCCCTGGCGGGGGGGCTCGGAATGAGCAGTTCTTC. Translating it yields CASRPPGGGARNEQFF.

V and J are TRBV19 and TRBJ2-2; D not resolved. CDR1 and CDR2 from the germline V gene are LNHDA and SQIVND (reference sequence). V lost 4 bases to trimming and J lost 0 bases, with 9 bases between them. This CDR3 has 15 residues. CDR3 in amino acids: CASSKAATNTGELFF. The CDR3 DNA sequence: TGTGCCAGTAGTAAGGCAGCCACGAACACCGGGGAGCTGTTTTTT. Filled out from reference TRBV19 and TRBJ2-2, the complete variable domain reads DGGITQSPKYLFRKEGQNVTLSCEQNLNHDAMYWYRQDPGQGLRLIYYSQIVNDFQKGDIAEGYSVSREKKESFPLTVTSAQKNPTAFYLCASSKAATNTGELFFGEGSRLTVL.

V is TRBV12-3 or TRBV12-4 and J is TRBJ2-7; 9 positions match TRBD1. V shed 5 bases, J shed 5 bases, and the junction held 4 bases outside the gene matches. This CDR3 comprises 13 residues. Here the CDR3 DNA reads TGTGCCAGCAGTACAGGGGGCTGGGACGAGCAGTACTTC. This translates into CASSTGGWDEQYF.

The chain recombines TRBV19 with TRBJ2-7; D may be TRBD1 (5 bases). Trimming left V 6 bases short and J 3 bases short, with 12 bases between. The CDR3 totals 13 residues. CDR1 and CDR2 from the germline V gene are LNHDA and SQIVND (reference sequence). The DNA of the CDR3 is TGTGCCAGTAGCGATCAGGGTGGCTACGAGCAGTACTTC. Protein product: CASSDQGGYEQYF.

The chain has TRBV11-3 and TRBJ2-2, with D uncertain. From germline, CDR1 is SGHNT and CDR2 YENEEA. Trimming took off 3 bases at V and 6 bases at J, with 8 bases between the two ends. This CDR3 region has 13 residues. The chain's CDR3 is CASSFEFPGELFF. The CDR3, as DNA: TGTGCCAGCAGCTTCGAGTTTCCCGGGGAGCTGTTTTTT.

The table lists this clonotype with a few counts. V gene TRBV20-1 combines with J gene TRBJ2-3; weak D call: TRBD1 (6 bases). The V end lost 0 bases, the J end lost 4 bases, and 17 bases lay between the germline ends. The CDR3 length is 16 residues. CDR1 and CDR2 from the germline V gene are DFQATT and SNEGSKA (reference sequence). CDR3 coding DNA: TGCAGTGCTAGAGATCTCGAGACAGGAGGACCAGATACGCAGTATTTT. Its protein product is CSARDLETGGPDTQYF.

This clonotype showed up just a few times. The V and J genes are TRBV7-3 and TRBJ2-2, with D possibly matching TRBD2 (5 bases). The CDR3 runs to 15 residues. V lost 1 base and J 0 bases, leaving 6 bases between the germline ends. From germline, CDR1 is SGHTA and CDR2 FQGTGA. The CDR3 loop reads CASSLNGANTGELFF. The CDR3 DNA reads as TGTGCCAGCAGCTTAAACGGGGCGAACACCGGGGAGCTGTTTTTT.

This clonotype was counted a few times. The CDR3 nucleotides read TGTGCCAGCAGTTTCTCGGGGAGGGGTAATGAGCAGTTCTTC. It specifies CASSFSGRGNEQFF. J is TRBJ2-1 and V is TRBV27, with 7 bases identical to TRBD2. In germline, CDR1 is MNHEY, CDR2 SMNVEV (reference sequence). CDR3 length equals 14 residues. V shed 3 bases, J shed 7 bases, and the junction held 6 bases outside the gene matches.

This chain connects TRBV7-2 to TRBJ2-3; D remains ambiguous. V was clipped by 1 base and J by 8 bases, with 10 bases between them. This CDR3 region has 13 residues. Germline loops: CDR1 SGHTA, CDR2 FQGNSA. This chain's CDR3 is CASSLGSSVTQYF. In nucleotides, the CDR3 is TGTGCCAGCAGCTTAGGTTCATCGGTTACGCAGTATTTT.

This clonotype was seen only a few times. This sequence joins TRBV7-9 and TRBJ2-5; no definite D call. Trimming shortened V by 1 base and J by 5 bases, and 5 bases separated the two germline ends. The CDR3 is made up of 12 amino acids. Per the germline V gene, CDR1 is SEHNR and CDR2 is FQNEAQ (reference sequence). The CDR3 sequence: CASSLDVETQYF. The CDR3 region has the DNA TGTGCCAGCAGCTTAGATGTGGAGACCCAGTACTTC.

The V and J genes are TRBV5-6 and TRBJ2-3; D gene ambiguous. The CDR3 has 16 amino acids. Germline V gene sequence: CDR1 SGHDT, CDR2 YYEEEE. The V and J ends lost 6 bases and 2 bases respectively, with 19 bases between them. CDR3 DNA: TGTGCCAGCACCTCGTCCCCTGGGCCTGTCACAGATACGCAGTATTTT. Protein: CASTSSPGPVTDTQYF. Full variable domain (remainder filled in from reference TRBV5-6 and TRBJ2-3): DAGVTQSPTHLIKTRGQQVTLRCSPKSGHDTVSWYQQALGQGPQFIFQYYEEEERQRGNFPDRFSGHQFPNYSSELNVNALLLGDSALYLCASTSSPGPVTDTQYFGPGTRLTVL.

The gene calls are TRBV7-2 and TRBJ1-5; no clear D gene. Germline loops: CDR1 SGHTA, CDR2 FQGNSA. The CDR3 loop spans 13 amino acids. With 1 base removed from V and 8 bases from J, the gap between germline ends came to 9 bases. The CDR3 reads CASSLVRREPQHF. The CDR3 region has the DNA TGTGCCAGCAGCTTAGTCAGGAGGGAGCCCCAGCATTTT.

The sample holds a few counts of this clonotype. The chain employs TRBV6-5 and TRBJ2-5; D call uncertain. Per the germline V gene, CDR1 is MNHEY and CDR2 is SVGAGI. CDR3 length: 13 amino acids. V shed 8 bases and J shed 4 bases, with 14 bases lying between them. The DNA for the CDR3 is TGTGCCAGCCGCCGGTGGGTAAGAGAGACCCAGTACTTC. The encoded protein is CASRRWVRETQYF.

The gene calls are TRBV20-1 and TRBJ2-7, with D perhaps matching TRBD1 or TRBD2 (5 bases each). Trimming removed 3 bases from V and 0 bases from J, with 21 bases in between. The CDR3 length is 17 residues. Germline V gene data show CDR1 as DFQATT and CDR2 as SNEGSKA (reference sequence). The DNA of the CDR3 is TGCAGTGCTAGTGGGACGGCCGGTGCCAGGAGCTCCTACGAGCAGTACTTC. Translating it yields CSASGTAGARSSYEQYF.

This chain's CDR3 is CAINLAKTGDGDGYTF. CDR3 DNA: TGTGCCATCAATCTAGCGAAAACAGGGGATGGGGATGGCTACACCTTC. This sequence joins TRBV10-3 and TRBJ1-2, with 7 nucleotides matching TRBD1. The germline gives CDR1 ENHRY, CDR2 SYGVKD. Trimming took 7 bases from V and 6 from J; bases not matched to a gene: 17. The CDR3 spans 16 residues.

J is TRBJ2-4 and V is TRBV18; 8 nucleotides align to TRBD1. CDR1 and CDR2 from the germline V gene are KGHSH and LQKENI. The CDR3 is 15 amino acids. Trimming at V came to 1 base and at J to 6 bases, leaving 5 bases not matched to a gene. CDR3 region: CASSPRAGGGNIQYF. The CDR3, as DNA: TGTGCCAGCTCACCACGGGCAGGGGGCGGAAACATTCAGTACTTC.

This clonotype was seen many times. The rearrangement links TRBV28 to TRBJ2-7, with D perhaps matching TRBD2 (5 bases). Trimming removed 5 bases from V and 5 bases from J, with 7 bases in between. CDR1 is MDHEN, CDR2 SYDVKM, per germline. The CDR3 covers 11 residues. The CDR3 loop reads CASSPGNEQYF. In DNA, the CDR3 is TGTGCCAGCAGTCCCGGGAACGAGCAGTACTTC.

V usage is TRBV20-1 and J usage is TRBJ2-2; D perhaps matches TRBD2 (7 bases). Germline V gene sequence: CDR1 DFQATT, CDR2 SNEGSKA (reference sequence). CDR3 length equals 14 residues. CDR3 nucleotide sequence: TGCAGCGCTCCTTTCGGGGGGCACACCGGGGAGCTGTTTTTT. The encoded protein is CSAPFGGHTGELFF.

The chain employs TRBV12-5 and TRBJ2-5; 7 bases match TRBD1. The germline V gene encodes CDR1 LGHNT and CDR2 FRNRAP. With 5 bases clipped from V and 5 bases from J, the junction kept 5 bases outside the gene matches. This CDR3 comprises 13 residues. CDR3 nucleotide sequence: TGTGCTAGTGGTACGACAGGGAGCGAGACCCAGTACTTC. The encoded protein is CASGTTGSETQYF.

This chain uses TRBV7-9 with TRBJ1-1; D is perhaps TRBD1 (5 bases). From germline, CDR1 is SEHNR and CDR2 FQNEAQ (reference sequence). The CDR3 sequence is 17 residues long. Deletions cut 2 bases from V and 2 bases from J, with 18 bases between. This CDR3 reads CASSLIGVGVGNTEAFF. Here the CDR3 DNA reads TGTGCCAGCAGCTTAATCGGTGTGGGGGTGGGAAACACTGAAGCTTTCTTT. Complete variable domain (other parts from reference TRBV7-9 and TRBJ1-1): DTGVSQNPRHKITKRGQNVTFRCDPISEHNRLYWYRQTLGQGPEFLTYFQNEAQLEKSRLLSDRFSAERPKGSFSTLEIQRTEQGDSAMYLCASSLIGVGVGNTEAFFGQGTRLTVV.

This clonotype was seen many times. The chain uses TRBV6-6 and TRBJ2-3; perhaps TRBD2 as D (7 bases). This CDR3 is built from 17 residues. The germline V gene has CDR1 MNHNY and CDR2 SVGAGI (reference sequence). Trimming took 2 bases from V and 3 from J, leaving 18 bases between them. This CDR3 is CASSYPRTGGPTDTQYF. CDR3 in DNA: TGTGCCAGCAGTTACCCCCGTACGGGGGGCCCAACAGATACGCAGTATTTT.

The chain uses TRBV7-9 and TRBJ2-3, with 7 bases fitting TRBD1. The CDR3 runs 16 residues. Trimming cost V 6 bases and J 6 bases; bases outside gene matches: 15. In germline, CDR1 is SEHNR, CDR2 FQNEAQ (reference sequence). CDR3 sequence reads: CASSLGTVRDPDTQYF. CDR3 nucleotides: TGTGCCAGCAGTTTGGGGACAGTAAGGGATCCGGATACGCAGTATTTT.

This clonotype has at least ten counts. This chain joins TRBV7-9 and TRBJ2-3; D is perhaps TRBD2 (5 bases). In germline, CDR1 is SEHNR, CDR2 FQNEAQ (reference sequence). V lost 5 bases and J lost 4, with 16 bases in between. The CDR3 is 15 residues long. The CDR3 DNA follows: TGTGCCAGCAGCAACCGACGGGCAGCGGCAGATACGCAGTATTTT. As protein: CASSNRRAAADTQYF.

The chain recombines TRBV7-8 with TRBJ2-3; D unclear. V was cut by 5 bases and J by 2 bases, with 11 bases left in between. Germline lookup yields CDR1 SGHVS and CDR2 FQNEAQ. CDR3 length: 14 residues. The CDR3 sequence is CASSRRTTTDTQYF. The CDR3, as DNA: TGTGCCAGCAGCCGTCGGACCACCACAGATACGCAGTATTTT. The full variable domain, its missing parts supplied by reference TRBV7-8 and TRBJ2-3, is GAGVSQSPRYKVAKRGQDVALRCDPISGHVSLFWYQQALGQGPEFLTYFQNEAQLDKSGLPSDRFFAERPEGSVSTLKIQRTQQEDSAVYLCASSRRTTTDTQYFGPGTRLTVL.